This T cell receptor beta chain is drawn from a study of blood T cell repertoires in COVID-19. Study in general: For recovered donors of Cohort 3, there were two negative PCRs, clearance, or symptom resolution. Acute and convalescent COVID-19 specimens originated in the United States, Italy and Spain. The cDNA or gDNA used as material had been derived from T cells, B-cell-depleted T cells, or PBMCs.

Categorization into cohorts depended on clinical history that participants reported. The germline CDR1 and CDR2 sequences are SGDLS and YYNGEE. There are 12 residues in the CDR3. Between the trimmed V and J ends, which lost 3 bases and 3 bases, there was a span of 7 bases. This clone appeared a single time. Method: immunoSEQ multiplex PCR; TCRdb's copy keeps in-frame clones and lacks some. The sample shows 150,000 to 200,000 clones, about 86% of them seen only once. The sequenced sample was PBMCs or T cells enriched from blood (not recorded which). The sequence was collected from a middle-aged woman in a cohort exposed to, infected with or recovered from COVID-19 (not recorded which). This rearrangement joins TRBV9 to TRBJ2-7, with D possibly TRBD2 on 5 matching bases. DNA for the CDR3: TGTGCCAGCAGCGCCAGCGGCTACGAGCAGTACTTC. Translating gives CASSASGYEQYF. Combining the CDR3 with reference TRBV9 and TRBJ2-7 gives the whole variable domain DSGVTQTPKHLITATGQRVTLRCSPRSGDLSVYWYQQSLDQGLQFLIQYYNGEERAKGNILERFSAQQFPDLHSELNLSSLELGDSALYFCASSASGYEQYFGPGTRLTVT.